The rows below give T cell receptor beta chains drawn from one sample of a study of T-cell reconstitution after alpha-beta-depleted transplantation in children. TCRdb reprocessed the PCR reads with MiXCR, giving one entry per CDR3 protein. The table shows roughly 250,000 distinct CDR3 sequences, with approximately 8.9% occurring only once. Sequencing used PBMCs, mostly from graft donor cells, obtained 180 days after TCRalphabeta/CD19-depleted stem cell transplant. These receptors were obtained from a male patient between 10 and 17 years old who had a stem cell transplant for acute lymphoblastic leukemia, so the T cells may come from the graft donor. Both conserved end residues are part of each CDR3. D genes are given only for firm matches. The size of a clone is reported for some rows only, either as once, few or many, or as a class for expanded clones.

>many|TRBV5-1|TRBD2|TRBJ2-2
CASKRGEHGELFF
TGCGCCAGCAAACGGGGGGAACACGGGGAGCTGTTTTTT
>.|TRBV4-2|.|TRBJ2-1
CASSHPRQYNEQFF
TGTGCCAGCAGCCACCCTAGACAATACAATGAGCAGTTCTTC
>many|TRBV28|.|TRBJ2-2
CASHRGSTGELFF
TGTGCCAGCCATCGGGGGAGCACCGGGGAGCTGTTTTTT
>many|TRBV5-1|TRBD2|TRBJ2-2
CASSLGNSGRKTGELFF
TGCGCCAGCAGCTTGGGGAATAGCGGGAGGAAAACCGGGGAGCTGTTTTTT
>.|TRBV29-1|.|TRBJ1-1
CSVDLGYGEAFF
TGCAGCGTTGATTTGGGATACGGTGAAGCTTTCTTT
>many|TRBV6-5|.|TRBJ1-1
CASSYLGPQGSAFF
TGTGCCAGCAGTTACTTAGGGCCTCAGGGTTCAGCTTTCTTT
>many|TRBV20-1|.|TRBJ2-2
CSARGETGELFF
TGCAGTGCTAGAGGGGAGACCGGGGAGCTGTTTTTT
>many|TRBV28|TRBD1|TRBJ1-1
CASTHLRDRGPSTEAFF
TGTGCCAGCACCCACCTCAGGGACAGGGGGCCGAGCACTGAAGCTTTCTTT
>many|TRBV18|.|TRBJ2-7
CASSPYDGTPTYEQYF
TGTGCCAGCTCACCGTACGACGGGACACCTACCTACGAGCAGTACTTC
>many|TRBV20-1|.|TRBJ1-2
CSARDQGTGYTF
TGCAGTGCTAGAGATCAAGGGACGGGCTACACCTTC
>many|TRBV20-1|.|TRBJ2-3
CSAPQGSPDTQYF
TGCAGTGCTCCCCAGGGAAGCCCAGATACGCAGTATTTT
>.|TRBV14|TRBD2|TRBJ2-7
CASSQGGTNSYEQYF
TGTGCCAGCAGCCAAGGGGGGACTAACTCCTACGAGCAGTACTTC
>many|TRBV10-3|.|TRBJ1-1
CAISPVTSVAFGEAFF
TGTGCCATCAGTCCCGTAACGTCGGTCGCGTTCGGTGAAGCTTTCTTT
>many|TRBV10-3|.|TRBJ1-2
CAISGREASYGYTF
TGTGCCATCAGTGGAAGGGAAGCTTCCTATGGCTACACCTTC
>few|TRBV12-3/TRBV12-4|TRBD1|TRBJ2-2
CASSPGTGTGELFF
TGTGCCAGCAGTCCTGGGACAGGCACCGGGGAGCTGTTTTTT
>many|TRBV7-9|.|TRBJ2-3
CASSYSDTQYF
TGTGCCAGCAGCTACAGTGATACGCAGTATTTT
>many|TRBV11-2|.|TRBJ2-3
CASSLDRNRLGHRTDTQYF
TGTGCCAGCAGCTTAGATAGGAACAGGTTGGGGCACAGGACAGATACGCAGTATTTT
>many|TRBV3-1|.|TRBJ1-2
CASSQDGPLGIYGYTF
TGTGCCAGCAGCCAAGATGGGCCCCTCGGGATCTATGGCTACACCTTC
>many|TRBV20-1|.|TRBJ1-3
CSAREQGAGNTIYF
TGCAGTGCTAGGGAACAGGGAGCTGGAAACACCATATATTTT
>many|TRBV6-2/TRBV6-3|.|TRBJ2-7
CASGGGVILSEQYF
TGTGCCAGCGGCGGGGGCGTTATCCTTTCCGAGCAGTACTTC
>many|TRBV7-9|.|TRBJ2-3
CASSRRLVADTQYF
TGTGCCAGCAGCCGCAGACTAGTAGCAGATACGCAGTATTTT
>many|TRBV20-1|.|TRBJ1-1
CSAGGRLTEAFF
TGCAGTGCTGGGGGGCGCCTCACTGAAGCTTTCTTT
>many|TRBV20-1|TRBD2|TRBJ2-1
CSASFRGIVGGPSYNEQFF
TGCAGTGCTAGTTTCCGGGGCATAGTGGGAGGGCCCTCCTACAATGAGCAGTTCTTC
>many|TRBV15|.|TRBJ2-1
CATSRVLAGSSYNEQFF
TGTGCCACCAGCAGAGTCTTGGCGGGTTCCTCCTACAATGAGCAGTTCTTC
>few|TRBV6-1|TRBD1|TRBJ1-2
CASNRDREFNYGYTF
TGTGCCAGCAATCGAGACAGGGAATTTAACTATGGCTACACCTTC
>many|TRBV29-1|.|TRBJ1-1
CSVVINLSAFF
TGCAGCGTTGTGATCAACCTGTCGGCTTTCTTT
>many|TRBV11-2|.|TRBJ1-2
CASSLGERQDGYTF
TGTGCCAGCAGCTTAGGCGAGAGACAGGATGGCTACACCTTC
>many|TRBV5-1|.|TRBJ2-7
CASTPFDRSSYEQYF
TGCGCCAGCACCCCCTTCGACAGGAGCTCCTACGAGCAGTACTTC
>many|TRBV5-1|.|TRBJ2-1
CASSLDGWSEQFF
TGCGCCAGCAGCTTGGACGGATGGTCGGAGCAGTTCTTC
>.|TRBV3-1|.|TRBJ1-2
CATSQHGSGTRYGYTF
TGTGCCACCAGCCAGCATGGCTCCGGGACACGGTATGGCTACACCTTC
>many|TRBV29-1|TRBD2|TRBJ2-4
CSVGLAGLAKNIQYF
TGCAGCGTTGGGCTAGCGGGCCTAGCCAAAAACATTCAGTACTTC
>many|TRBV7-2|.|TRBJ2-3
CASSSQGFTDTQYF
TGTGCCAGCAGCTCCCAGGGATTCACAGATACGCAGTATTTT
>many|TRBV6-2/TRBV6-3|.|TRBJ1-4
CASRYPGPVNEKLFF
TGTGCCAGCAGATATCCGGGACCGGTCAATGAAAAACTGTTTTTT
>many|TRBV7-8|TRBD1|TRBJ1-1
CASSLEGQANTEAFF
TGTGCCAGCAGCTTAGAGGGACAGGCTAACACTGAAGCTTTCTTT
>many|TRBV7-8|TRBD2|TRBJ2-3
CASSLGRLAGPRDTQYF
TGTGCCAGCAGCTTAGGCCGACTAGCGGGACCACGGGATACGCAGTATTTT
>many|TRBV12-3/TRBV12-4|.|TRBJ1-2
CASSLEGGYTF
TGTGCCAGCAGTTTAGAGGGTGGCTACACCTTC
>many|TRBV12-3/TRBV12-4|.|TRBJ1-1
CASIFRGTTEAFF
TGTGCCAGCATCTTCAGGGGTACCACTGAAGCTTTCTTT
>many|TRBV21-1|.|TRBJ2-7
CASSKVGHYEQYF
TGTGCCAGCAGCAAAGTGGGGCACTACGAGCAGTACTTC
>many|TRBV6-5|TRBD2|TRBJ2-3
CATRALLAGERDTQYF
TGTGCCACACGGGCCTTACTAGCGGGAGAAAGGGATACGCAGTATTTT
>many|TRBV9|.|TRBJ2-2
CASSVAGNTGELFF
TGTGCCAGCAGCGTCGCCGGGAACACCGGGGAGCTGTTTTTT
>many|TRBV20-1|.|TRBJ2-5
CSASSQETQYF
TGCAGTGCTAGTTCTCAAGAGACCCAGTACTTC
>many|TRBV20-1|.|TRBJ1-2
CSARVGAGSYTF
TGCAGTGCTAGAGTGGGGGCCGGGAGCTACACCTTC
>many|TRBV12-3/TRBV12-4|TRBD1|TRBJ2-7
CASNDRGFLYEQYF
TGTGCCAGCAATGACAGGGGGTTTCTCTACGAGCAGTACTTC
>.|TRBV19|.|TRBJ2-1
CASSPPGRGPYNEQFF
TGTGCCAGTAGCCCCCCAGGCAGGGGACCCTACAATGAGCAGTTCTTC
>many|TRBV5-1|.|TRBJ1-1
CASSLTGGNTEAFF
TGCGCCAGCAGCTTGACAGGAGGGAACACTGAAGCTTTCTTT
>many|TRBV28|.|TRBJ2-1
CASSFTSDYNEQFF
TGTGCCAGCAGTTTTACGAGCGACTACAATGAGCAGTTCTTC
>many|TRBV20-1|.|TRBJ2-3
CSARDGKTHTQYF
TGCAGTGCTAGAGATGGGAAAACTCATACGCAGTATTTT
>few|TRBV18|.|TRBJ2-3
CASSADRVDTQYF
TGTGCCAGCTCGGCCGATCGGGTGGATACGCAGTATTTT
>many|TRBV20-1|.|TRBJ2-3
CTTTQGDTQYF
TGCACCACTACACAGGGAGATACGCAGTATTTT
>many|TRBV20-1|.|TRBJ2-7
CSARRGGEQYF
TGCAGTGCTAGACGGGGTGGCGAGCAGTACTTC
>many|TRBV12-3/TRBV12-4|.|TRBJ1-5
CASSAYSNQPQHF
TGTGCCAGCAGTGCTTACAGCAATCAGCCCCAGCATTTT
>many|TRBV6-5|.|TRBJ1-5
CASSYSADRPRFSNQPQHF
TGTGCCAGCAGTTACTCTGCTGACAGGCCTCGGTTTAGCAATCAGCCCCAGCATTTT
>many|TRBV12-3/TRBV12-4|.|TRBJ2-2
CASSLRANTGELFF
TGTGCCAGCAGTCTCCGGGCCAACACCGGGGAGCTGTTTTTT